Sequencing of this TCR beta chain was carried out in a study of cytomegalovirus exposure and HLA in healthy donors. In the PCR, 60 Vbeta and 13 Jbeta primers were used. The table came from immunoSEQ multiplex PCR; TCRdb's copy has only in-frame clones and leaves some out. The sample lists around 220,000 clones; about three quarters were seen once. In this sample, this clone turned up once. Germline loops: CDR1 MGHRA, CDR2 YSYEKL. This CDR3 has 17 amino acids. Germline trimming cut 4 bases from V and 1 base from J; bases unmatched to any gene: 11. The rearrangement uses TRBV4-1 and TRBJ2-7, with 9 bases fitting TRBD1. Sequencing used PBMCs. The receptor comes from a man in his forties or fifties in good health and CMV-seronegative. CDR3 bases: TGCGCCAGCAGCCTCCGGGATGGGACAGGGTTATCCTACGAGCAGTACTTC. Protein: CASSLRDGTGLSYEQYF.